The entry below describes one T cell receptor beta chain. Clones were sequenced by immunoSEQ multiplex PCR, and TCRdb holds only the in-frame ones, with some missing. The data hold approximately 60,000 clones, with around 81% observed a single time. The sample belongs to a study of blood T cell repertoires in COVID-19. In the study overall: Samples taken during acute and convalescent COVID-19 were collected in the United States, Italy and Spain.

The CDR3 has 16 amino acids. J gave up 0 bases and V 0 bases, and 2 bases lay outside the gene matches. The germline gives CDR1 SGHVS, CDR2 FQNEAQ. The genes are TRBV7-8 and TRBJ2-7; the match to TRBD2 covers 10 bases. The origin of this receptor is a woman older than 75 with acute or convalescent COVID-19. Specimen: peripheral blood. CDR3 sequence (DNA): TGTGCCAGCAGCTTAGCGTGGACTAGCGGCTCCTACGAGCAGTACTTC. It is translated as CASSLAWTSGSYEQYF.